A selection of T cell receptor beta chains follows, all from one sample in a study of post-analysis software for immune sequencing data. TCRdb re-called the PCR reads with MiXCR, one entry per CDR3 protein. Here the sample spans about half a million distinct CDR3 sequences, roughly 34% being singletons. The specimen was blood. The receptors were gathered from a girl aged 2 to 17 with multiple sclerosis. CDR3s include the opening cysteine and the closing phenylalanine or tryptophan. Fields, in order: J gene, V gene, CDR3 protein.

>TRBJ2-6|TRBV5-1
CASSFPRGDGSGANVLTF
>TRBJ1-2|TRBV7-9
CASSLALGQNYGYTF
>TRBJ1-1|TRBV6-5
CASSYSGVTTEAFF
>TRBJ1-2|TRBV6-5
CASSYGGLGGYTF
>TRBJ2-3|TRBV6-1
CASSQPTPLHRTDTQYF
>TRBJ1-1|TRBV29-1
CSAFGLTEAFF
>TRBJ1-1|TRBV7-9
CASSLEAAMNTEAFF
>TRBJ1-2|TRBV5-1
CASSTTGTDGYTF
>TRBJ2-4|TRBV12-3/TRBV12-4
CASRSAGDSKNIQYF
>TRBJ1-5|TRBV7-2
CASSPSVGDQPQHF
>TRBJ2-1|TRBV6-7
CASSYGGEEGDPDNEQFF
>TRBJ2-3|TRBV2
CASRQGFADTQYF
>TRBJ2-3|TRBV6-1
CASSSLRDRQDTQYF
>TRBJ2-5|TRBV3-1
CASSQVPPGLAGGKTQYF
>TRBJ2-1|TRBV6-2/TRBV6-3
CASSYSIGSGGIGSEQFF
>.|TRBV20-1
CSAWEQANEQYF
>TRBJ1-4|TRBV20-1
CSATREPNEKLFF
>TRBJ2-4|TRBV6-1
CASTGTNKNIQYF
>TRBJ1-5|TRBV11-2
CASSPDSYSNQPQHF
>TRBJ2-4|TRBV18
CASSRPTGINIQYF
>.|TRBV20-1
CSAREGRGRGETQYF
>TRBJ2-1|TRBV6-4
CASRDGTGGNEQFF
>TRBJ1-2|TRBV7-8
CASSLLRYSATNYGYTF